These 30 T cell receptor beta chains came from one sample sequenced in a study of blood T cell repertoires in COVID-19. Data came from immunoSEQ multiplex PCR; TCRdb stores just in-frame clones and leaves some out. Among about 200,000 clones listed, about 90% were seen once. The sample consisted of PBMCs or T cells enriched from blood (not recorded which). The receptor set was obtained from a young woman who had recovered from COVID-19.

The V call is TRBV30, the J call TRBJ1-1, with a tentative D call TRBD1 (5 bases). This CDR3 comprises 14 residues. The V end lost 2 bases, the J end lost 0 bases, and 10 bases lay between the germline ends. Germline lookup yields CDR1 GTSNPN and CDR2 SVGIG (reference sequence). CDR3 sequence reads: CAWSQGTLNTEAFF. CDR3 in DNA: TGTGCCTGGAGTCAGGGCACCTTGAACACTGAAGCTTTCTTT.

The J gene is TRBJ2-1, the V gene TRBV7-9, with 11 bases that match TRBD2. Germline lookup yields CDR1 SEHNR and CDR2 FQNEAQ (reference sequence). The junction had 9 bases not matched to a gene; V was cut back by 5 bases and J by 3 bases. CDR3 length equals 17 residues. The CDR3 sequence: CASSPRLAGILYNEQFF. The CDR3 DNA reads TGTGCCAGCAGCCCACGACTAGCGGGGATACTCTACAATGAGCAGTTCTTC. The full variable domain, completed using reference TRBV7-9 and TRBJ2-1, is DTGVSQNPRHKITKRGQNVTFRCDPISEHNRLYWYRQTLGQGPEFLTYFQNEAQLEKSRLLSDRFSAERPKGSFSTLEIQRTEQGDSAMYLCASSPRLAGILYNEQFFGPGTRLTVL.

The CDR3 is CSASGGVNTEAFF. The CDR3 DNA follows: TGCAGTGCTAGTGGGGGAGTGAACACTGAAGCTTTCTTT. The chain links TRBV20-1 to TRBJ1-1; D may be TRBD1 (5 bases). V lost 3 bases and J lost 0, with 8 bases in between. Germline V gives CDR1 DFQATT, CDR2 SNEGSKA (reference sequence). This CDR3 comprises 13 residues.

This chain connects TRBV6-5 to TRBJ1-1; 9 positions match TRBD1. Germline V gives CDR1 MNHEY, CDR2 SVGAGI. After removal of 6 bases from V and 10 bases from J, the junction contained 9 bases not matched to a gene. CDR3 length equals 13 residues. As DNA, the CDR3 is TGTGCCAGCAGCGTCCCGGGACAGGGTAGAGCTTTCTTT. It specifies CASSVPGQGRAFF.

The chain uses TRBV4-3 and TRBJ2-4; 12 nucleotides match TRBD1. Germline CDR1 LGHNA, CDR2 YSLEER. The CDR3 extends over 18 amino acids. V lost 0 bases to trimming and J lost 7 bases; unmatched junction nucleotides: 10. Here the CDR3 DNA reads TGCGCCAGCAGCCAAGATCGGGACAGGGGGCTAAGTAAGAACATTCAGTACTTC. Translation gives CASSQDRDRGLSKNIQYF.

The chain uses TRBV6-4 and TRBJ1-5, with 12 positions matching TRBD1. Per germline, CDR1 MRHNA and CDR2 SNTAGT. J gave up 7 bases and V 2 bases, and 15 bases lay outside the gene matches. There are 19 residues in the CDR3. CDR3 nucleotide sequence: TGTGCCAGCAGTGACCGATGGGGGACAGGGGGCCCGGTGGGCCAGCCCCAGCATTTT. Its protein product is CASSDRWGTGGPVGQPQHF.

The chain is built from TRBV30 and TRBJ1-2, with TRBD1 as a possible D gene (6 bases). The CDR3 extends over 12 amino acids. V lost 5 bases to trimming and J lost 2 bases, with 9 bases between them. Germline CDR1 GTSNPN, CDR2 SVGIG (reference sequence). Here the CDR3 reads CAWSDRNYGYTF. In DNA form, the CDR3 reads TGTGCCTGGTCCGACAGGAACTATGGCTACACCTTC.

The CDR3 loop is CASKGQGDNYGYTF. CDR3 sequence (DNA): TGTGCCAGCAAAGGACAGGGGGATAACTATGGCTACACCTTC. The gene calls are TRBV6-5 and TRBJ1-2; TRBD1 aligns across 10 bases. Germline loops: CDR1 MNHEY, CDR2 SVGAGI. The CDR3 consists of 14 residues. The V and J ends lost 7 bases and 1 base, in that order; junction bases with no gene match: 3.

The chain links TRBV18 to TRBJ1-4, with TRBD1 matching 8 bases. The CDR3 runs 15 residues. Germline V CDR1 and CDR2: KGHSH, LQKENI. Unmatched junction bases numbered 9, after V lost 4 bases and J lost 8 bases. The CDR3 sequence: CASSLQGGSGEKLFF. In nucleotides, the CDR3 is TGTGCCAGCTCACTACAGGGGGGCAGTGGAGAAAAACTGTTTTTT.

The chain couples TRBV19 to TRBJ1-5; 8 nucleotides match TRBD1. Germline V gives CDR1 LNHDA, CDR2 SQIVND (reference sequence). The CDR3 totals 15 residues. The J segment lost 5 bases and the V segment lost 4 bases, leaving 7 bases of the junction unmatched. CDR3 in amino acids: CASSTRDRTDQPQHF. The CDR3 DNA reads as TGTGCCAGTAGTACCCGGGACAGGACCGATCAGCCCCAGCATTTT.

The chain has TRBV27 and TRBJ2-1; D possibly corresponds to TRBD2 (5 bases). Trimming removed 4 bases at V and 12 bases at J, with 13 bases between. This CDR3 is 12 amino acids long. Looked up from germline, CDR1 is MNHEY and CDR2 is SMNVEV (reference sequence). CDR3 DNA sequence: TGTGCCAGCAGTTCGGACTTATATTGGCAGTTCTTC. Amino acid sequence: CASSSDLYWQFF.

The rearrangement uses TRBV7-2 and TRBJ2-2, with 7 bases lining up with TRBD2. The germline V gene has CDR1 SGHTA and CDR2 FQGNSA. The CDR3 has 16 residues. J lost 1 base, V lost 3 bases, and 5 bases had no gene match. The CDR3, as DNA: TGTGCCAGCAGCTTGGCGGGGGTCCTGAACACCGGGGAGCTGTTTTTT. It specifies CASSLAGVLNTGELFF.

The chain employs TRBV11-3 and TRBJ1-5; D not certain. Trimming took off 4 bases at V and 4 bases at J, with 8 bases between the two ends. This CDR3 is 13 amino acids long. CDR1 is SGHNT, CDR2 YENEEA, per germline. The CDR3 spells CASSYAENQPQHF. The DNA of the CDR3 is TGTGCCAGCAGCTATGCGGAGAATCAGCCCCAGCATTTT.

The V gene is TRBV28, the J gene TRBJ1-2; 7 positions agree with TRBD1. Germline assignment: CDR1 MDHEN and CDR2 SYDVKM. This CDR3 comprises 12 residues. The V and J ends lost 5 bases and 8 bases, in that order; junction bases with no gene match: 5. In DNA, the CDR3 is TGTGCCAGCAGTCCTTACAGGGGCGGCTACACCTTC. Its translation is CASSPYRGGYTF.

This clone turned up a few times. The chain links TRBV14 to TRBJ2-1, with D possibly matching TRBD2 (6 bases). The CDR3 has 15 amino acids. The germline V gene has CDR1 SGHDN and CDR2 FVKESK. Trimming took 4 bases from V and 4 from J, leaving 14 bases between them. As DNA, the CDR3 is TGTGCCAGCAGCCCGGGACTCCAACTATACAATGAGCAGTTCTTC. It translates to CASSPGLQLYNEQFF.

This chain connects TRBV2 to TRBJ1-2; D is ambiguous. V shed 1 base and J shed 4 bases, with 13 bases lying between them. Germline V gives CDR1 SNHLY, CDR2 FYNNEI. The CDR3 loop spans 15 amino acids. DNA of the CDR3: TGTGCCAGCAGTGAAGGGTATCAAACGGGCTATGGCTACACCTTC. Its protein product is CASSEGYQTGYGYTF. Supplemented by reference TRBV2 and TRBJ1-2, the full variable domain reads EPEVTQTPSHQVTQMGQEVILRCVPISNHLYFYWYRQILGQKVEFLVSFYNNEISEKSEIFDDQFSVERPDGSNFTLKIRSTKLEDSAMYFCASSEGYQTGYGYTFGSGTRLTVV.

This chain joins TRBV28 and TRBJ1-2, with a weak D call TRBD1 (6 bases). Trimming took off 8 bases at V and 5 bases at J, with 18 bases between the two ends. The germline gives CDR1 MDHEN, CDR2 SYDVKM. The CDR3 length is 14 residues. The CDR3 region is CASSPQGKFYGYTF. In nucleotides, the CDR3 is TGTGCCAGCTCACCCCAGGGGAAGTTTTATGGCTACACCTTC.

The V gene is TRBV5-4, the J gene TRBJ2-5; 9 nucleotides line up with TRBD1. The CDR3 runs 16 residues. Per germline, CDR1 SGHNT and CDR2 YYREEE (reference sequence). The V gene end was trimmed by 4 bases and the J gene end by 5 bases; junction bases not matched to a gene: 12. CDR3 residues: CASSKFRDRDRETQYF. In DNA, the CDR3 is TGTGCCAGCAGCAAGTTCCGGGACAGGGACAGGGAGACCCAGTACTTC.

The CDR3 region is CATSDPGQAYGYTF. DNA for the CDR3: TGTGCCACCAGTGACCCCGGACAGGCTTATGGCTACACCTTC. The chain combines TRBV24-1 with TRBJ1-2; 7 bases fit TRBD1. Germline loops: CDR1 KGHDR, CDR2 SFDVKD. This CDR3 spans 14 amino acids. The V segment lost 4 bases and the J segment 5 bases; nucleotides outside the gene matches: 6.

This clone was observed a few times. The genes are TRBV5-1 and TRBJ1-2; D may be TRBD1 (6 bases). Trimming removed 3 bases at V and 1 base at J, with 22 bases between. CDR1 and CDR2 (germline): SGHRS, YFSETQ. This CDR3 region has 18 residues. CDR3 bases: TGCGCCAGCAGCTCCGGACAGCTAAAGGAGATTATTAACTATGGCTACACCTTC. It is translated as CASSSGQLKEIINYGYTF.

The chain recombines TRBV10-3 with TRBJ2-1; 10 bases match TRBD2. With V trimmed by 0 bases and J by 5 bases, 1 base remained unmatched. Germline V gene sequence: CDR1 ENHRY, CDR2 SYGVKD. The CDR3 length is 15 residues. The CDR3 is CAISESTSGNNEQFF. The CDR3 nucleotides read TGTGCCATCAGTGAGTCAACTAGCGGGAACAATGAGCAGTTCTTC.

CDR3 protein: CASSQGEVGPQHF. CDR3 sequence (DNA): TGTGCCAGCAGCCAAGGGGAGGTGGGGCCCCAGCATTTT. J is TRBJ1-5 and V is TRBV3-1 (or the pseudogene TRBV3-2); the D is unclear. V was pared by 1 base and J by 9 bases, with 10 bases between. The germline V gene has CDR1 LGHDT and CDR2 YNNKEL (reference sequence). This CDR3 region has 13 residues.

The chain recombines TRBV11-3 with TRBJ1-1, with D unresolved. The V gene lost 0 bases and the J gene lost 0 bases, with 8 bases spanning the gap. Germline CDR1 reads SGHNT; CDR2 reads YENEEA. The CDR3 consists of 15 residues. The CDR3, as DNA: TGTGCCAGCAGCTTAGATTCGTATGTGAACACTGAAGCTTTCTTT. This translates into CASSLDSYVNTEAFF.

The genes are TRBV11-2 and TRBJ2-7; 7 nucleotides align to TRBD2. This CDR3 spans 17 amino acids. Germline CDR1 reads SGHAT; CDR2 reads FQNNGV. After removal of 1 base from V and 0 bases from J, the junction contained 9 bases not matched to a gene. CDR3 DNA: TGTGCCAGCAGCTTAGGAGTGGGGGGGATGAGCTCCTACGAGCAGTACTTC. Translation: CASSLGVGGMSSYEQYF.

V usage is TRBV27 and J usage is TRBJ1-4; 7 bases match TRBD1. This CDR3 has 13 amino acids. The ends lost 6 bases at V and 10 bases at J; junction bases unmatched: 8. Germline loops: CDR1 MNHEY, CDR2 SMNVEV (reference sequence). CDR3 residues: CASRDRVLGKLFF. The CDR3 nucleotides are TGTGCCAGCAGAGACAGGGTATTGGGAAAACTGTTTTTT.

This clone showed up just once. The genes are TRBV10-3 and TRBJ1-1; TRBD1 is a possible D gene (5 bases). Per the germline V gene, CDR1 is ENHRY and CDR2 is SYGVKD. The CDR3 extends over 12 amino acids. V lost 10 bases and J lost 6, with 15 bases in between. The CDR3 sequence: CATRGGAPEAFF. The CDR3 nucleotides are TGTGCCACACGGGGAGGGGCGCCTGAAGCTTTCTTT.

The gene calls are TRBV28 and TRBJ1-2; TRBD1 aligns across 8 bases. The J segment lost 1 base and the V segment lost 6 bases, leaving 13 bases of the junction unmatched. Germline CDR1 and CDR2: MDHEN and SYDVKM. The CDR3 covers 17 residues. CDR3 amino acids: CASRWTGIRSVNYGYTF. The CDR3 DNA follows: TGTGCCAGCAGATGGACAGGGATCCGATCCGTTAACTATGGCTACACCTTC.

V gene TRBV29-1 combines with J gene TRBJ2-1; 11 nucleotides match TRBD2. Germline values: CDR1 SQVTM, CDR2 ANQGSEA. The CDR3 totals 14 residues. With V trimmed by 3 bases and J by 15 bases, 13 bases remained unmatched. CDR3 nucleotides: TGCAGCGTTGACCAAACCATGACCGGGACTAGCGGGTTCTTC. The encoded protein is CSVDQTMTGTSGFF.

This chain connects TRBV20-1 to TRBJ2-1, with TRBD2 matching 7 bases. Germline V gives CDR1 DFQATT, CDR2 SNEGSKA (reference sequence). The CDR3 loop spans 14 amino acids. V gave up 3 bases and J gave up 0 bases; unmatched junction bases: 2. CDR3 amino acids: CSASRGSSYNEQFF. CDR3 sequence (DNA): TGCAGTGCTAGTCGCGGGAGCTCCTACAATGAGCAGTTCTTC.

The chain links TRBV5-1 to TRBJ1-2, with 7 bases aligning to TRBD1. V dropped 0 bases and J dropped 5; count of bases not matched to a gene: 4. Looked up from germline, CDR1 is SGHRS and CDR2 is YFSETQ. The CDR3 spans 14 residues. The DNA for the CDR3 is TGCGCCAGCAGCTTGGGACAGGGCAGGTATGGCTACACCTTC. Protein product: CASSLGQGRYGYTF. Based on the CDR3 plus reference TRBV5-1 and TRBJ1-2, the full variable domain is KAGVTQTPRYLIKTRGQQVTLSCSPISGHRSVSWYQQTPGQGLQFLFEYFSETQRNKGNFPGRFSGRQFSNSRSEMNVSTLELGDSALYLCASSLGQGRYGYTFGSGTRLTVV.